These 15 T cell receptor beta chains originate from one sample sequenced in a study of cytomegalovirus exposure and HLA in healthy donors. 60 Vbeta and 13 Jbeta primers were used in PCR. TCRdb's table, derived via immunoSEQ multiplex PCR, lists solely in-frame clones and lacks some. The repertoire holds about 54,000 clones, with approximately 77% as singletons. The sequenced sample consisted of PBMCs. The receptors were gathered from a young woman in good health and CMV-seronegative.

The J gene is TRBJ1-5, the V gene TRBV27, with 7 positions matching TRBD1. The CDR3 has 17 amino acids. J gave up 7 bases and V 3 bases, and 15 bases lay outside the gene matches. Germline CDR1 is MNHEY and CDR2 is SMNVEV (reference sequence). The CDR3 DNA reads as TGTGCCAGCAGTTTGACAGGGACTTGGGGTCGTGGACAGCCCCAGCATTTT. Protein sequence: CASSLTGTWGRGQPQHF.

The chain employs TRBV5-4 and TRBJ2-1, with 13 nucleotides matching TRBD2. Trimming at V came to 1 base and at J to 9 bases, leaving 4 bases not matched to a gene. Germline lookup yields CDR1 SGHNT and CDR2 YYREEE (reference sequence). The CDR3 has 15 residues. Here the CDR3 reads CASSLRLAGGGEQFF. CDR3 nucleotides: TGTGCCAGCAGCTTGCGACTAGCGGGAGGAGGTGAGCAGTTCTTC.

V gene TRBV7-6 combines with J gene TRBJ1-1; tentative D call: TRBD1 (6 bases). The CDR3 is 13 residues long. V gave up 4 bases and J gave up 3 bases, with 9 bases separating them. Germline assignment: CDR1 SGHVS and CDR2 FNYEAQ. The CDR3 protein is CASSYNRDTEAFF. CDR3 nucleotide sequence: TGTGCCAGCAGCTATAACAGGGACACTGAAGCTTTCTTT.

Here the CDR3 DNA reads TGTGCCAGCAGGTGGACAACGAACACCGGGGAGCTGTTTTTT. It specifies CASRWTTNTGELFF. This chain links TRBV9 with TRBJ2-2; D may be TRBD1 (5 bases). The CDR3 sequence is 14 residues long. Germline lookup yields CDR1 SGDLS and CDR2 YYNGEE. The V end lost 5 bases, the J end lost 0 bases, and 8 bases lay between the germline ends.

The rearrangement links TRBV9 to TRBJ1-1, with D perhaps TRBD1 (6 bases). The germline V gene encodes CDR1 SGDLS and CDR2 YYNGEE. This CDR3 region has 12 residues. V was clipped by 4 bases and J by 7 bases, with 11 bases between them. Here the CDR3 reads CASSPGTLEAFF. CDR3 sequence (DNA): TGTGCCAGCAGCCCCGGGACACTTGAAGCTTTCTTT. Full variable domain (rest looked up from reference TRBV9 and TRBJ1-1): DSGVTQTPKHLITATGQRVTLRCSPRSGDLSVYWYQQSLDQGLQFLIQYYNGEERAKGNILERFSAQQFPDLHSELNLSSLELGDSALYFCASSPGTLEAFFGQGTRLTVV.

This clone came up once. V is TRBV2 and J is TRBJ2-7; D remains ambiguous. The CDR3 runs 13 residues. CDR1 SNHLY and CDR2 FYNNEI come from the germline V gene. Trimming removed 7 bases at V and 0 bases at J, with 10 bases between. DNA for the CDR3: TGTGCCAGCAATTCGGCAGGCTCCTACGAGCAGTACTTC. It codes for CASNSAGSYEQYF.

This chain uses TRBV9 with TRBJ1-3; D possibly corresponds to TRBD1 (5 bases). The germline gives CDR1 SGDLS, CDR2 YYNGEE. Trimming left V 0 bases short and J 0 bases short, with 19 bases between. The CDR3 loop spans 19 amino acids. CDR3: CASSVGPDLHRSSGNTIYF. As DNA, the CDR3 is TGTGCCAGCAGCGTAGGGCCAGACTTGCACAGGTCCTCTGGAAACACCATATATTTT. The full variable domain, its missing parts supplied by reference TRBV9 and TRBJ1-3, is DSGVTQTPKHLITATGQRVTLRCSPRSGDLSVYWYQQSLDQGLQFLIQYYNGEERAKGNILERFSAQQFPDLHSELNLSSLELGDSALYFCASSVGPDLHRSSGNTIYFGEGSWLTVV.

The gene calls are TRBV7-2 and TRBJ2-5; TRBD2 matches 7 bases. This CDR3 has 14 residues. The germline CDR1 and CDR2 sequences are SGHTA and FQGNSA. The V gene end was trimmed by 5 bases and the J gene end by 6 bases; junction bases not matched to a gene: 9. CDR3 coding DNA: TGTGCCAGCAGCACTCTACTAGCGACGCAGACCCAGTACTTC. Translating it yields CASSTLLATQTQYF.

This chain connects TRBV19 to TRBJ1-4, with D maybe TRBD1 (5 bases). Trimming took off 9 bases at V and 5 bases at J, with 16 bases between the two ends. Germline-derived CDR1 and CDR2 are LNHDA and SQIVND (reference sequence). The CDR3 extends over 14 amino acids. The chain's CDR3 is CASSRPDINEKLFF. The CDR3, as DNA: TGTGCCAGCTCAAGGCCGGACATAAATGAAAAACTGTTTTTT.

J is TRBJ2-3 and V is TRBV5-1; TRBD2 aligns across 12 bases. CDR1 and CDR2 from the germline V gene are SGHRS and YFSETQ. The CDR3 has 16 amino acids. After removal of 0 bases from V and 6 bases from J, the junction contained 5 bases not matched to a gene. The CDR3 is CASSLVLAGGGDTQYF. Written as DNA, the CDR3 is TGCGCCAGCAGCTTGGTACTAGCGGGAGGTGGGGATACGCAGTATTTT.

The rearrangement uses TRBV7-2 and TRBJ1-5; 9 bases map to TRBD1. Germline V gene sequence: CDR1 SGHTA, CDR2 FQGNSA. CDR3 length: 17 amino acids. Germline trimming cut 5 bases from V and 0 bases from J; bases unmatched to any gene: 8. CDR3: CASSPPRTGDSNQPQHF. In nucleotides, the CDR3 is TGTGCCAGCAGCCCTCCTCGGACAGGGGATAGCAATCAGCCCCAGCATTTT. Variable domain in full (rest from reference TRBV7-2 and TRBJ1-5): GAGVSQSPSNKVTEKGKDVELRCDPISGHTALYWYRQSLGQGLEFLIYFQGNSAPDKSGLPSDRFSAERTGGSVSTLTIQRTQQEDSAVYLCASSPPRTGDSNQPQHFGDGTRLSIL.

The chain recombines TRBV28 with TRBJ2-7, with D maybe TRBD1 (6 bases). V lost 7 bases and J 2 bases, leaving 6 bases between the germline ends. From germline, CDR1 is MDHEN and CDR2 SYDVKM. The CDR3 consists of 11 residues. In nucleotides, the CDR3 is TGTGCCAGCACAGGGGCCTACGAGCAGTACTTC. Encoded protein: CASTGAYEQYF.

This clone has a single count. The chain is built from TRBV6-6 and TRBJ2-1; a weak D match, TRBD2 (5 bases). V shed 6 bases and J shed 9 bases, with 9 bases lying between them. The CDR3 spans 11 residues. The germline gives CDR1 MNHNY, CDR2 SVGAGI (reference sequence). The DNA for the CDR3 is TGTGCCAGCAGCACTAGGGCTGAGCAGTTCTTC. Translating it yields CASSTRAEQFF.

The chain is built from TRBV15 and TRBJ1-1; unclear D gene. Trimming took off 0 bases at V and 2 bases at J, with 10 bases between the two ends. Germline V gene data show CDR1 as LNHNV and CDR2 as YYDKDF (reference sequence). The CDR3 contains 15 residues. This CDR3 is CATSRDSEGNTEAFF. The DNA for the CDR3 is TGTGCCACCAGCAGAGATTCTGAGGGCAACACTGAAGCTTTCTTT.

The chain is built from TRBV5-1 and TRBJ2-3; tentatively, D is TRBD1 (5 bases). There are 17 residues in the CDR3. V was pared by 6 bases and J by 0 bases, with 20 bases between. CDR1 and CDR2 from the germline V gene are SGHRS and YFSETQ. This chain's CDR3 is CASTSPSRGTSTDTQYF. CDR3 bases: TGCGCCAGCACCTCCCCATCTAGGGGCACTAGCACAGATACGCAGTATTTT.